This T cell receptor (beta chain) was obtained from a study of T cell responses to AZD1222 COVID-19 vaccine. V lost 6 bases and J 1 base, leaving 14 bases between the germline ends. The CDR3 sequence is 15 residues long. Germline V lookup: CDR1 MNHEY, CDR2 SVGAGI. Study results and caveats: Across spike, vaccine-associated CD4 TCRs were found, dominant at 160-218 and 743-854.

Generated by immunoSEQ multiplex PCR, the TCRdb table keeps only in-frame clones and is missing some. The table has about 100,000 clones, about 85% seen once. This clone has a handful of counts. No antigen is known for it. The gene calls are TRBV6-5 and TRBJ2-3, with D unresolved. The material was peripheral blood, obtained on day 0 of AZD1222 vaccination. This sequence was found in an adult in good health. The CDR3 DNA reads as TGTGCCAGCAGCCCCGAGGTGGGTCGCACAGATACGCAGTATTTT. It yields the protein CASSPEVGRTDTQYF.